One sample yielded the 17 T cell receptor beta chains listed below, sequenced in a study of cytomegalovirus exposure and HLA in healthy donors. Primers for the PCR totalled 60 Vbeta and 13 Jbeta. This table comes from immunoSEQ multiplex PCR, and its TCRdb copy is limited to in-frame clones, with some not included. The data hold 97,000 or so clones, with around a tenth observed a single time. Sequenced: PBMCs. Source of these receptors: a man in his fifties in good health and CMV-seropositive.

This clone was seen a few times. V is TRBV27 and J is TRBJ2-7; D is unresolved. Germline CDR1 MNHEY, CDR2 SMNVEV (reference sequence). The CDR3 runs to 14 residues. Between the trimmed V and J ends, which lost 2 bases and 4 bases, there was a span of 12 bases. This CDR3 reads CASSLDSFGYEQYF. The CDR3 DNA reads TGTGCCAGCAGTTTAGACTCCTTCGGGTACGAGCAGTACTTC.

In regard to this clone: This CDR3 is missing its conserved last phenylalanine or tryptophan, likely due to a read error. It is unclear where the CDR3 begins or ends on the DNA, so no DNA is shown, and the CDR3 is as TCRdb lists it. The rearrangement links TRBV29-1 to TRBJ2-3; the table calls TRBD2, which could not be checked here. Germline V CDR1 and CDR2: SQVTM, ANQGSEA. The CDR3 comprises 12 residues, both ends counted. CDR3 residues: CSVEDSGDTKYL.

In this sample, this clone turned up many times. The chain combines TRBV28 with TRBJ2-7; 10 bases match TRBD2. V gave up 6 bases and J gave up 3 bases; unmatched junction bases: 8. The germline gives CDR1 MDHEN, CDR2 SYDVKM. The CDR3 extends over 15 amino acids. This chain's CDR3 is CASSTSGRAVYEQYF. The CDR3 DNA follows: TGTGCCAGCAGCACGAGCGGGAGGGCCGTCTACGAGCAGTACTTC. The whole variable domain, remainder taken from reference TRBV28 and TRBJ2-7, is DVKVTQSSRYLVKRTGEKVFLECVQDMDHENMFWYRQDPGLGLRLIYFSYDVKMKEKGDIPEGYSVSREKKERFSLILESASTNQTSMYLCASSTSGRAVYEQYFGPGTRLTVT.

This chain links TRBV12-5 with TRBJ2-3, with 8 bases lining up with TRBD2. The trim removed 1 base at V and 3 bases at J, leaving 3 bases unmatched. The length of the CDR3 is 15 residues. Looked up from germline, CDR1 is LGHNT and CDR2 is FRNRAP. This chain's CDR3 is CASGLGLALTDTQYF. The CDR3 DNA is TGTGCTAGTGGTTTGGGACTAGCGCTTACAGATACGCAGTATTTT. The entire variable domain, with the rest obtained from reference TRBV12-5 and TRBJ2-3, is as follows: DARVTQTPRHKVTEMGQEVTMRCQPILGHNTVFWYRQTMMQGLELLAYFRNRAPLDDSGMPKDRFSAEMPDATLATLKIQPSEPRDSAVYFCASGLGLALTDTQYFGPGTRLTVL.

This clone was seen more than once but under ten times. This chain connects TRBV6-1 to TRBJ2-7; TRBD1 agrees at 11 bases. Germline values: CDR1 MNHNS, CDR2 SASEGT. The V and J ends lost 9 bases and 3 bases, in that order; junction bases with no gene match: 7. This CDR3 has 14 amino acids. The CDR3 region has the DNA TGTGCCAGTGTACCGGGACAGGGGGACTACGAGCAGTACTTC. Translation gives CASVPGQGDYEQYF.

The V call is TRBV29-1, the J call TRBJ2-6, with D unclear. The V gene lost 7 bases and the J gene lost 0 bases, with 4 bases spanning the gap. The CDR3 runs 12 residues. The germline V gene encodes CDR1 SQVTM and CDR2 ANQGSEA. The CDR3 DNA sequence: TGCAGCGGGGCCTCTGGGGCCAACGTCCTGACTTTC. It yields the protein CSGASGANVLTF.

This clone has more than one count but fewer than ten. The chain couples TRBV18 to TRBJ2-1, with D maybe TRBD1 (6 bases). V gave up 1 base and J gave up 2 bases, with 9 bases separating them. The CDR3 extends over 15 amino acids. Germline V gene sequence: CDR1 KGHSH, CDR2 LQKENI. This chain's CDR3 is CASSPRDMTYNEQFF. The CDR3 region has the DNA TGTGCCAGCTCACCACGGGACATGACCTACAATGAGCAGTTCTTC.

The J gene is TRBJ2-7, the V gene TRBV5-1; 9 bases are shared with TRBD1. The V gene end was trimmed by 5 bases and the J gene end by 0 bases; junction bases not matched to a gene: 3. Germline V gene lookup returns CDR1 SGHRS and CDR2 YFSETQ. CDR3 length: 14 residues. Here the CDR3 reads CASRGQGSSYEQYF. The CDR3, as DNA: TGCGCCAGCAGGGGACAGGGTAGCTCCTACGAGCAGTACTTC.

There are a few counts of this clone. This sequence joins TRBV6-5 and TRBJ2-1; tentatively, D is TRBD2 (6 bases). Trimming pared 6 bases from V and 2 bases from J, leaving 14 bases between. This CDR3 comprises 15 residues. Germline CDR1 is MNHEY and CDR2 is SVGAGI. As DNA, the CDR3 is TGTGCCAGCAGCTTCTCGCGGGATACCTACAATGAGCAGTTCTTC. Protein: CASSFSRDTYNEQFF.

There are a few counts of this clone. The chain employs TRBV5-1 and TRBJ1-4; 7 nucleotides align to TRBD1. This CDR3 has 14 residues. Germline V gene sequence: CDR1 SGHRS, CDR2 YFSETQ. V trimming: 1 base; J trimming: 8 bases; junction bases outside the gene matches: 5. CDR3: CASSLPGQREKLFF. Here the CDR3 DNA reads TGCGCCAGCAGCTTGCCGGGACAGCGGGAAAAACTGTTTTTT.

This clone came up a few times. The chain has TRBV28 and TRBJ2-4, with 10 bases fitting TRBD2. Germline V gene lookup returns CDR1 MDHEN and CDR2 SYDVKM. There are 18 residues in the CDR3. The junction had 7 bases not matched to a gene; V was cut back by 2 bases and J by 0 bases. CDR3 in DNA: TGTGCCAGCAGTTTACTAGCGGGAGTAACGGTAGCCAAAAACATTCAGTACTTC. Its protein is CASSLLAGVTVAKNIQYF. The full variable domain, rest sourced from reference TRBV28 and TRBJ2-4, is DVKVTQSSRYLVKRTGEKVFLECVQDMDHENMFWYRQDPGLGLRLIYFSYDVKMKEKGDIPEGYSVSREKKERFSLILESASTNQTSMYLCASSLLAGVTVAKNIQYFGAGTRLSVL.

This chain uses TRBV5-1 with TRBJ2-7; 8 nucleotides match TRBD2. This CDR3 contains 14 residues. Germline trimming cut 2 bases from V and 1 base from J; bases unmatched to any gene: 2. Germline V lookup: CDR1 SGHRS, CDR2 YFSETQ. The CDR3 sequence is CASSFGGGSYEQYF. The CDR3 DNA reads as TGCGCCAGCAGCTTCGGGGGGGGGTCCTACGAGCAGTACTTC.

The chain employs TRBV6-1 and TRBJ1-5; D gene unclear. The germline CDR1 and CDR2 sequences are MNHNS and SASEGT. This CDR3 comprises 12 residues. Trimming left V 3 bases short and J 11 bases short, with 11 bases between. CDR3 in amino acids: CASSDTAETQHF. The CDR3 DNA is TGTGCCAGCAGTGATACGGCGGAGACCCAGCATTTT.

This chain joins TRBV9 and TRBJ1-6; unclear D gene. V was pared by 4 bases and J by 8 bases, with 22 bases between. There are 17 residues in the CDR3. Germline V gives CDR1 SGDLS, CDR2 YYNGEE. The CDR3, as DNA: TGTGCCAGCAGCAGAGGGAGAGGGAGGTTTGGTGATTCACCCCTCCACTTT. It codes for CASSRGRGRFGDSPLHF.

The chain links TRBV18 to TRBJ1-3; TRBD1 matches 8 bases. V lost 3 bases to trimming and J lost 4 bases; unmatched junction nucleotides: 8. The CDR3 contains 16 residues. Germline values: CDR1 KGHSH, CDR2 LQKENI. The CDR3 reads CASSPAGTGGGNTIYF. The CDR3 DNA reads TGTGCCAGCTCACCCGCCGGGACAGGCGGGGGAAACACCATATATTTT.

The V call is TRBV19, the J call TRBJ1-1; D perhaps matches TRBD1 (6 bases). The V and J ends lost 8 bases and 0 bases respectively, with 19 bases between them. This CDR3 has 16 residues. Germline loops: CDR1 LNHDA, CDR2 SQIVND (reference sequence). The CDR3 loop reads CASSGSSGQLNTEAFF. Written as DNA, the CDR3 is TGTGCCAGTTCAGGAAGTTCAGGACAGCTGAACACTGAAGCTTTCTTT.

In its sample, this clone was seen a few times. The gene calls are TRBV4-3 and TRBJ2-2; 9 nucleotides match TRBD2. CDR3 length equals 18 residues. CDR1 and CDR2 from the germline V gene are LGHNA and YSLEER. J lost 5 bases, V lost 0 bases, and 10 bases had no gene match. CDR3 sequence reads: CASSQEGAAGGGTGELFF. The CDR3 DNA sequence: TGCGCCAGCAGCCAAGAAGGGGCAGCGGGAGGCGGTACCGGGGAGCTGTTTTTT.